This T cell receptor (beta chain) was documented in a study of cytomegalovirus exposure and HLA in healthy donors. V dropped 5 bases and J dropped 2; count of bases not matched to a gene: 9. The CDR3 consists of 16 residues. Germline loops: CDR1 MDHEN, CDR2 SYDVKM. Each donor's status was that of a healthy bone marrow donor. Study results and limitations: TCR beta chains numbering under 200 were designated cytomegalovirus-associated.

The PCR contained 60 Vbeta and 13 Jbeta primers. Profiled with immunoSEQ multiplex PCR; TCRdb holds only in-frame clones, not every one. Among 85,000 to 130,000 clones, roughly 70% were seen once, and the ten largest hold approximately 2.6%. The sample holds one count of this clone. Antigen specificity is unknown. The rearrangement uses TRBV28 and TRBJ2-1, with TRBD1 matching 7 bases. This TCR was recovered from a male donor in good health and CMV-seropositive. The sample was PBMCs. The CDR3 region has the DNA TGTGCCAGCAGTCTCAGGCCCGGGACAGCCTACAATGAGCAGTTCTTC. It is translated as CASSLRPGTAYNEQFF.